This TCR beta chain derives from a study of cytomegalovirus exposure and HLA in healthy donors. Study results and caveats: In a later analysis, donors in an Asian-associated ancestry cluster reportedly had fewer N-insertions in productive TCRs than the cohort mean.

The PCR made use of 60 Vbeta and 13 Jbeta primers. Method: immunoSEQ multiplex PCR; TCRdb's copy keeps in-frame clones and lacks some. The data hold around 100,000 clones, with around 81% observed a single time. This clone was detected once. Antigen specificity is unknown. V lost 6 bases, J lost 4 bases, and 3 bases stayed unmatched. The germline gives CDR1 LNHDA, CDR2 SQIVND (reference sequence). The CDR3 is 13 amino acids. This receptor was taken from a man in his forties in good health and CMV-seropositive. The V gene is TRBV19, the J gene TRBJ2-5; 9 bases map to TRBD1. Material: PBMCs. CDR3 region: CASRDRGGETQYF. The DNA of the CDR3 is TGTGCCAGTAGGGACAGGGGAGGAGAGACCCAGTACTTC.